This TCR beta chain was sequenced for a study of persistence of HIV-infected CD4 T cells. Findings of the study overall: TCR analyses could not target the rare provirus-carrying CMV-responding cells.

Cells were stimulated with overlapping HIV-1 Gag 15-mer peptides. Memory cells lacking CD40L and CD69 with high CD45RO were sorted. This clone was seen a single time. Its antigen is undetermined. Sequencing used immunoSEQ version 4 in survey mode. Measured with immunoSEQ multiplex PCR; TCRdb has only the in-frame clones, and not every one. The top ten hold about 1.8% of the sample, which has tens of thousands of clones, roughly 75% seen once. Germline CDR1 is LNHDA and CDR2 is SQIVND (reference sequence). This CDR3 has 17 residues. The V and J ends lost 4 bases and 0 bases, in that order; junction bases with no gene match: 9.

The J gene is TRBJ2-4, the V gene TRBV19; 7 nucleotides agree with TRBD1. Material: CD4+ T cells sorted from PBMCs after approximately 18-hour stimulation, obtained from a patient who received antiretroviral therapy. This clonotype was obtained from an adult man with HIV who was CMV-seropositive. CDR3: CASSTHSTGRAKNIQYF. Written as DNA, the CDR3 is TGTGCCAGTAGTACTCACTCGACAGGGAGAGCCAAAAACATTCAGTACTTC.